The TCR beta chain described here comes from a study of T cells in Graves' hyperthyroidism and ophthalmopathy. Amplification targeted TCR beta CDR3 regions from RNA transcripts. The HTBI set primed first-round TCR CDR3 RT-PCR. TCRdb re-analysed the multiplex PCR reads in MiXCR, keeping a single row per CDR3 protein. The sample yields hundreds of thousands of distinct CDR3 sequences, about 13% seen once. The sample holds a few counts of this clonotype. The antigen is unknown. Absence of ophthalmopathy progression within 18 months defined stable Graves' hyperthyroidism. This CDR3 has 14 amino acids. V lost 0 bases and J lost 10, with 16 bases in between. Germline V gene data show CDR1 as DFQATT and CDR2 as SNEGSKA (reference sequence). Findings and limits, study-wide: Model-based prediction identified ophthalmopathy a median 6.5 months prior to its onset.

The V gene is TRBV20-1, the J gene TRBJ2-1; no reliable D call. The clonotype comes from a young woman with Graves' hyperthyroidism. Sequenced: blood. CDR3: CSARDSPQTKEQFF. DNA of the CDR3: TGCAGTGCTAGAGACTCACCACAAACCAAGGAGCAGTTCTTC.